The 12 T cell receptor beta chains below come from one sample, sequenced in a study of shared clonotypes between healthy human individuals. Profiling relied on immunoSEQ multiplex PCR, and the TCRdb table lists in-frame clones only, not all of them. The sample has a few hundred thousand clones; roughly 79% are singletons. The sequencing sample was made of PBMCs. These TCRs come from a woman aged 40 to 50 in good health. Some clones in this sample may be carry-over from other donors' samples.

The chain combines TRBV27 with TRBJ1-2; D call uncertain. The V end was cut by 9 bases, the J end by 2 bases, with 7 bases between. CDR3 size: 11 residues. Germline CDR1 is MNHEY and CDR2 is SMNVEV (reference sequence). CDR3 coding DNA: TGTGCCAGTAAGAAGAACTATGGCTACACCTTC. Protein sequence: CASKKNYGYTF.

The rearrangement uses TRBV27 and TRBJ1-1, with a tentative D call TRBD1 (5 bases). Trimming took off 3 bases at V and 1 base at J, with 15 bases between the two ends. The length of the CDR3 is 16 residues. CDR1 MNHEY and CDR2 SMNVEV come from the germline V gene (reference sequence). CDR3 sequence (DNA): TGTGCCAGCAGTTTTTGGCAGGGATCGGGGAACACTGAAGCTTTCTTT. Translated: CASSFWQGSGNTEAFF.

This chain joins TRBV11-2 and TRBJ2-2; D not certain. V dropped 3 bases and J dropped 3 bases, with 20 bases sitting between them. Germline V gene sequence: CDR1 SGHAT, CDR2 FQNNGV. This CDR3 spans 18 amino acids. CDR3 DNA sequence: TGTGCCAGCAGCTTCCGCCAATTGCGTTTTGGGGACACCGGGGAGCTGTTTTTT. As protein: CASSFRQLRFGDTGELFF.

DNA of the CDR3: TGTGCCAGCAGCTTAGTCAGGGAACGAAAACTGTTTTTT. Its translation is CASSLVRERKLFF. The chain is built from TRBV7-2 and TRBJ1-4, with TRBD1 as a possible D gene (5 bases). This CDR3 has 13 amino acids. Trimming shortened V by 1 base and J by 10 bases, and 10 bases separated the two germline ends. CDR1 and CDR2 from the germline V gene are SGHTA and FQGNSA.

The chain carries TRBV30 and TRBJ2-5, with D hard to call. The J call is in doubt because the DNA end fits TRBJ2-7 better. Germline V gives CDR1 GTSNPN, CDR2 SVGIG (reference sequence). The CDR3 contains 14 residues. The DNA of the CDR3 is TGTGCCTGGAGTGTCTCCTCCCGGCGAGACGAGCAGTACTTC. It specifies CAWSVSSRRDEQYF.

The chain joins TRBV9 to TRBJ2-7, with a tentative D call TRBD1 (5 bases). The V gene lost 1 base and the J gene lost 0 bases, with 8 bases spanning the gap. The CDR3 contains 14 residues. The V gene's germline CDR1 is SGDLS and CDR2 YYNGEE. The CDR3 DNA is TGTGCCAGCAGCGTAACGACAGCCTCCTACGAGCAGTACTTC. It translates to CASSVTTASYEQYF.

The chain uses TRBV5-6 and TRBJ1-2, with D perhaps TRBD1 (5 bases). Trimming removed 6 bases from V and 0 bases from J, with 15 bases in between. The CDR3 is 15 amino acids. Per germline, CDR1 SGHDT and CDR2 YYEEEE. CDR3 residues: CASTGGPTANYGYTF. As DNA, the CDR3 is TGTGCCAGCACTGGGGGTCCTACAGCTAACTATGGCTACACCTTC.

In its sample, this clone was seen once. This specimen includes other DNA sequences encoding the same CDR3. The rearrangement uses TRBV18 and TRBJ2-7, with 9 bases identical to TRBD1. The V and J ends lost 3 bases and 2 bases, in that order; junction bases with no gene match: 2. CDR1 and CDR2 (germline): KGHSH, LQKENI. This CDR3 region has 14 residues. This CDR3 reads CASSPGQGAYEQYF. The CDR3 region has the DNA TGTGCCAGCTCACCGGGACAGGGAGCCTACGAGCAGTACTTC.

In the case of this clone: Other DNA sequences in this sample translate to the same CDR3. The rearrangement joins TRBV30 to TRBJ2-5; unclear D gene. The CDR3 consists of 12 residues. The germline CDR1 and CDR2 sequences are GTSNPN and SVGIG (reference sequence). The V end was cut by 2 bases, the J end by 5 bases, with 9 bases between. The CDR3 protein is CAWSPGGETQYF. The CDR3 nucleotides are TGTGCCTGGAGTCCCGGTGGGGAGACCCAGTACTTC.

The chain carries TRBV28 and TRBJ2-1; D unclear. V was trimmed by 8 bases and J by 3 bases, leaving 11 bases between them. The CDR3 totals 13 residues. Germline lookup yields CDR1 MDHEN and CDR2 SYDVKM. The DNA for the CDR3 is TGTGCCAGCTTTGAGAGGAACTACAATGAGCAGTTCTTC. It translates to CASFERNYNEQFF.

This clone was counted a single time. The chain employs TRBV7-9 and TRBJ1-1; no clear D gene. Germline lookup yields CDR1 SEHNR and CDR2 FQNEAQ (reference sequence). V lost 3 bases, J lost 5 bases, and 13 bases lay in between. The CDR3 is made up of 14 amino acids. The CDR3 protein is CASSLDSVGTEAFF. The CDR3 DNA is TGTGCCAGCAGCTTGGATTCGGTGGGGACTGAAGCTTTCTTT.

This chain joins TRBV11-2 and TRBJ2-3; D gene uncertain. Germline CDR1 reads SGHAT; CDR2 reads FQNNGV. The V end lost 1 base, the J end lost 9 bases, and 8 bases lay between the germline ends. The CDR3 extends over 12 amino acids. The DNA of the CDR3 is TGTGCCAGCAGCTTAGTTAGGCGGACGCAGTATTTT. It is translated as CASSLVRRTQYF.